The 11 T cell receptor beta chains listed next were all sequenced from one sample in a study of beta chain features in type 1 diabetes. The study's findings and limits: Across all four CD4+ subsets, people with type 1 diabetes showed modestly shorter TCRB CDR3s.

TCRB transcripts that were expressed got sequenced, as all of the isolated RNA had been reverse transcribed. Here immunoSEQ multiplex PCR was the method, and the copy in TCRdb shows in-frame clones only, minus some. In the table there are nearly 700,000 clones, 13% of which are singletons. These receptors' antigens are unknown. What was sequenced was naive CD4+ T cells from blood. These receptors were collected from a man between 18 and 35 years old with type 1 diabetes.

This clone has a handful of counts. The genes are TRBV2 and TRBJ2-5; D is ambiguous. Between the trimmed V and J ends, which lost 5 bases and 7 bases, there was a span of 17 bases. This CDR3 region has 14 residues. Germline loops: CDR1 SNHLY, CDR2 FYNNEI. DNA of the CDR3: TGTGCCAGCAGTCCCTCTGAGGCTGTAGGGACCCAGTACTTC. Amino acids: CASSPSEAVGTQYF.

This clone was observed a handful of times. The rearrangement links TRBV19 to TRBJ2-7; possible D gene TRBD1, 6 bases. Trimming took 3 bases from V and 9 from J, leaving 9 bases between them. The CDR3 runs to 11 residues. CDR1 and CDR2 from the germline V gene are LNHDA and SQIVND (reference sequence). CDR3 DNA sequence: TGTGCCAGTAGTATGGGGGCCGGGCAGTACTTC. Translation: CASSMGAGQYF. The variable domain in full, with the rest retrieved from reference TRBV19 and TRBJ2-7, is DGGITQSPKYLFRKEGQNVTLSCEQNLNHDAMYWYRQDPGQGLRLIYYSQIVNDFQKGDIAEGYSVSREKKESFPLTVTSAQKNPTAFYLCASSMGAGQYFGPGTRLTVT.

This clone was counted a few times. The chain couples TRBV25-1 to TRBJ1-2; TRBD1 is a possible D gene (6 bases). V was clipped by 3 bases and J by 0 bases, with 8 bases between them. Germline CDR1 and CDR2: MGHDK and SYGVNS. The CDR3 runs to 14 residues. CDR3 residues: CASSERTANYGYTF. Written as DNA, the CDR3 is TGTGCCAGCAGTGAGCGGACAGCTAACTATGGCTACACCTTC.

This clone was counted only a few times. V gene TRBV6-6 combines with J gene TRBJ2-7; 7 nucleotides line up with TRBD2. Trimming removed 5 bases from V and 4 bases from J; junction bases left unmatched: 2. CDR1 is MNHNY, CDR2 SVGAGI, per germline (reference sequence). There are 12 residues in the CDR3. The CDR3 DNA reads as TGTGCCAGCAGTCCAGCGGGGTACGAGCAGTACTTC. It codes for CASSPAGYEQYF.

The J gene is TRBJ2-7, the V gene TRBV5-1; tentatively, D is TRBD1 (5 bases). Germline values: CDR1 SGHRS, CDR2 YFSETQ. This CDR3 region has 15 residues. V was cut by 4 bases and J by 0 bases, with 14 bases left in between. CDR3 nucleotides: TGCGCCAGCAGCGAAACTTCAGGGCACTCCTACGAGCAGTACTTC. It translates to CASSETSGHSYEQYF. Looking up the rest from reference TRBV5-1 and TRBJ2-7 gives the full variable domain: KAGVTQTPRYLIKTRGQQVTLSCSPISGHRSVSWYQQTPGQGLQFLFEYFSETQRNKGNFPGRFSGRQFSNSRSEMNVSTLELGDSALYLCASSETSGHSYEQYFGPGTRLTVT.

This clone was seen a handful of times. The chain carries TRBV5-1 and TRBJ2-6; 7 nucleotides agree with TRBD2. The germline V gene encodes CDR1 SGHRS and CDR2 YFSETQ. V was pared by 6 bases and J by 4 bases, with 7 bases of the junction left unmatched. The CDR3 has 15 amino acids. CDR3 loop: CASNPGTTGANVLTF. The CDR3 DNA sequence: TGCGCCAGCAACCCCGGGACTACGGGGGCCAACGTCCTGACTTTC.

The chain carries TRBV5-1 and TRBJ1-5, with TRBD1 identical over 10 bases. Germline CDR1 reads SGHRS; CDR2 reads YFSETQ. CDR3 length: 17 amino acids. V lost 9 bases and J lost 7; bases outside the gene matches: 19. In DNA form, the CDR3 reads TGCGCCAACGCCCTGAAGGGTATGGGACAGGGGCGACAGCCCCAGCATTTT. Its protein is CANALKGMGQGRQPQHF.

V is TRBV9 and J is TRBJ1-3; D is unresolved. The CDR3 loop spans 13 amino acids. Trimming shortened V by 4 bases and J by 0 bases, and 5 bases separated the two germline ends. The V gene's germline CDR1 is SGDLS and CDR2 YYNGEE. Here the CDR3 DNA reads TGTGCCAGCAGCCCCCCCTCTGGAAACACCATATATTTT. Its translation is CASSPPSGNTIYF.

In its sample, this clone was seen a few times. This chain joins TRBV19 and TRBJ2-4; D call uncertain. Trimming removed 8 bases at V and 0 bases at J, with 8 bases between. Germline-derived CDR1 and CDR2 are LNHDA and SQIVND (reference sequence). This CDR3 comprises 13 residues. Written as DNA, the CDR3 is TGTGCCAGTGCGCCGGAAGCCAAAAACATTCAGTACTTC. Translation gives CASAPEAKNIQYF.

The V call is TRBV29-1, the J call TRBJ1-1; D possibly corresponds to TRBD1 (6 bases). The CDR3 is 14 residues long. Germline values: CDR1 SQVTM, CDR2 ANQGSEA. V lost 6 bases and J 4 bases, leaving 18 bases between the germline ends. CDR3 coding DNA: TGCAGCGTCGAGGCGGGGGGCGGGAGCACTGAAGCTTTCTTT. Its translation: CSVEAGGGSTEAFF.

This clone was counted between two and nine times. In DNA, the CDR3 is TGTGCCAGTAGCCTGACCTACGGGGCGGGTGGGAGCAATCAGCCCCAGCATTTT. It is translated as CASSLTYGAGGSNQPQHF. The chain carries TRBV19 and TRBJ1-5; D possibly corresponds to TRBD1 (5 bases). The CDR3 is 18 amino acids. V dropped 6 bases and J dropped 1 base, with 22 bases sitting between them. Germline CDR1 reads LNHDA; CDR2 reads SQIVND (reference sequence).